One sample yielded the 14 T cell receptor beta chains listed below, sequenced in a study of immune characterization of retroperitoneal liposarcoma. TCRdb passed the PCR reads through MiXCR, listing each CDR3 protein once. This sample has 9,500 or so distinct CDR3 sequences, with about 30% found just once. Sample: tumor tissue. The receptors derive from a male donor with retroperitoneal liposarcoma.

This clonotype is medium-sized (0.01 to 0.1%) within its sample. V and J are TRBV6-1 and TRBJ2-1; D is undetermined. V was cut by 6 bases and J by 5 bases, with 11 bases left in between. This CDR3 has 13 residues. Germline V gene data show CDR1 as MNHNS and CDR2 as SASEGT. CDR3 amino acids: CASRPVRNNEQFF. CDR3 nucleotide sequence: TGTGCCAGCAGACCGGTCAGGAACAATGAGCAGTTCTTC.

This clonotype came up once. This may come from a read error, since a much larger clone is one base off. CDR3 nucleotide sequence: TGTGCCAGCAGCTCACCGGGGGGGCTCATGGGCGAGCAGTACTTC. It is translated as CASSSPGGLMGEQYF. The chain joins TRBV7-8 to TRBJ2-5; 8 bases are a match to TRBD2. The end of the DNA is better explained by TRBJ2-7, so the J call may be wrong. The CDR3 has 15 residues. From germline, CDR1 is SGHVS and CDR2 FQNEAQ.

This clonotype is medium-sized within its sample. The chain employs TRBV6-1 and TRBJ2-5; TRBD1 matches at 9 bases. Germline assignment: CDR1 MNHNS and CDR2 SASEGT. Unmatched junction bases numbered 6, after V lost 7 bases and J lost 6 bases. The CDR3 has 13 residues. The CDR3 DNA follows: TGTGCCAGCAACGGACAGGGGCTGAAGACCCAGTACTTC. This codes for CASNGQGLKTQYF.

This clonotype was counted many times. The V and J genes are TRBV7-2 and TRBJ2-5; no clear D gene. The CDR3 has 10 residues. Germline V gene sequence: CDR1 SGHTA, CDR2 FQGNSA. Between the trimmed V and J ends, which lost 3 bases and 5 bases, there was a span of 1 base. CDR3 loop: CASSLETQYF. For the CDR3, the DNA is TGTGCCAGCAGCTTGGAGACCCAGTACTTC. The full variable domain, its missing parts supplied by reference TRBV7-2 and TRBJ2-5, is GAGVSQSPSNKVTEKGKDVELRCDPISGHTALYWYRQSLGQGLEFLIYFQGNSAPDKSGLPSDRFSAERTGGSVSTLTIQRTQQEDSAVYLCASSLETQYFGPGTRLLVL.

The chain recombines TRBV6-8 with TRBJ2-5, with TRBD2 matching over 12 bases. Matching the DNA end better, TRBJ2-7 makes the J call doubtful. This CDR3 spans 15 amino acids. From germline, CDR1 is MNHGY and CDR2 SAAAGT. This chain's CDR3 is CASSAGLAGTYEQYF. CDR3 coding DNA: TGTGCCAGCAGTGCCGGACTAGCGGGAACCTACGAGCAGTACTTC.

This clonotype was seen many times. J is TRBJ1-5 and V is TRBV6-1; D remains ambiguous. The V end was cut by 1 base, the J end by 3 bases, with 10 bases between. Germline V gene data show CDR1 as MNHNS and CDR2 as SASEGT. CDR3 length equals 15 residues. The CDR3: CASSEVAGTNQPQHF. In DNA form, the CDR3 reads TGTGCCAGCAGTGAAGTGGCAGGCACCAATCAGCCCCAGCATTTT.

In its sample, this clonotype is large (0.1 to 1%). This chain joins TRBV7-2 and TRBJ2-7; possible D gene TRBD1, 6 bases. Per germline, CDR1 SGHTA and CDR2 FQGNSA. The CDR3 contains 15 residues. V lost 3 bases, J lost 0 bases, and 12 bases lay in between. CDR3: CASSFFRTDSYEQYF. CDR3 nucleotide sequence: TGTGCCAGCAGCTTCTTCCGGACAGACTCCTACGAGCAGTACTTC.

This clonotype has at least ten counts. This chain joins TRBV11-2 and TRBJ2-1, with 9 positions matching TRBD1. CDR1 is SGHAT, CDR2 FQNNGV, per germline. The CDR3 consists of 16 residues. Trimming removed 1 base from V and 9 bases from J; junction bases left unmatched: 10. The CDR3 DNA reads TGTGCCAGCAGCTTAGTCGTTGGGACAGGGAACCTTGAGCAGTTCTTC. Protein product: CASSLVVGTGNLEQFF.

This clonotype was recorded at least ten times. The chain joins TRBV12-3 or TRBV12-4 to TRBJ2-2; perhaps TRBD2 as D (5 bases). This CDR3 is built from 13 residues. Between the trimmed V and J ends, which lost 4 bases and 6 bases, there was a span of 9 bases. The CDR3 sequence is CASSSHGAGELFF. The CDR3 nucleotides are TGTGCCAGCAGTTCTCACGGGGCCGGGGAGCTGTTTTTT.

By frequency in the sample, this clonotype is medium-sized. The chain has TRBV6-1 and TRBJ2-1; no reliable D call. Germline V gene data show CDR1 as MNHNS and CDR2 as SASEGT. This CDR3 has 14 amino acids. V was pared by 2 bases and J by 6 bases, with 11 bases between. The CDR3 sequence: CASSERVAGNEQFF. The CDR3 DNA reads TGTGCCAGCAGTGAACGTGTCGCCGGCAATGAGCAGTTCTTC.

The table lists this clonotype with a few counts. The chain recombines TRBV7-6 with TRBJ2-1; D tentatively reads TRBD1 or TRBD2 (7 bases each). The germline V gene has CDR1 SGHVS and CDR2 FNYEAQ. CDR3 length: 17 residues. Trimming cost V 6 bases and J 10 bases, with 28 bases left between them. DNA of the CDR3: TGTGCCAGCAGATCTAACCAGGGGGGGCGGGGAACCTACGAGCAGTTCTTC. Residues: CASRSNQGGRGTYEQFF.

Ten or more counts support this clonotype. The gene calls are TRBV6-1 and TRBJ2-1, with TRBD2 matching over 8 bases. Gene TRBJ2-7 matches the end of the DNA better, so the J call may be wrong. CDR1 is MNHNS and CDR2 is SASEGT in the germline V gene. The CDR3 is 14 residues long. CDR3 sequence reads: CASTPRVGGDEQYF. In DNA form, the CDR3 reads TGTGCCAGCACCCCCAGGGTCGGGGGGGACGAGCAGTACTTC.

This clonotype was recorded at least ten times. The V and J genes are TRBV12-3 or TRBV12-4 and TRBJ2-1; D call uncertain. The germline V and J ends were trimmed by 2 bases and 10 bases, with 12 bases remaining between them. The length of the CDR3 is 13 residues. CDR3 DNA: TGTGCCAGCAGTTTAACACAATCCAGCGAGCAGTTCTTC. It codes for CASSLTQSSEQFF.

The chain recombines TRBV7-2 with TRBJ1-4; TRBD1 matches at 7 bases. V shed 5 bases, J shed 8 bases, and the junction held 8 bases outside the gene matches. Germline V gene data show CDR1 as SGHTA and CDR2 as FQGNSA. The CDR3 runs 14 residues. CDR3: CASSSRQGSEKLFF. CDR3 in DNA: TGTGCCAGCAGCAGTAGACAGGGCTCGGAAAAACTGTTTTTT.